This T cell receptor (beta chain) emerged from a study of T-cell memory formation after mild COVID-19. Study details: Clusters of TCRs were largely donor specific.

TCRdb analysed the 5' RACE reads with MiXCR anew, one entry per CDR3 protein. The profile covers approximately 16,000 distinct CDR3 sequences, with 23% appearing a single time and 50% to 60% taken by the ten largest. V lost 4 bases and J 8 bases, leaving 25 bases between the germline ends. There are 17 residues in the CDR3. Germline V gene data show CDR1 as SGHRS and CDR2 as YFSETQ. This clonotype turned up a few times. The antigen remains undetermined. Study results and caveats: Pre-infection memory showed some responding clones, and this suggested that cross-reactive memory joined. Mainly CM and EM harbored the contracting CD4+ clones; mainly EMRA harbored the CD8+ ones.

The chain recombines TRBV5-1 with TRBJ1-5; the D gene is possibly TRBD1 (6 bases). The clonotype comes from a man aged 18 to 35 who had mild COVID-19 (a few samples of this study predate the infection). Cell type and time point are not known. Material for sequencing was PBMCs or a T cell subset sorted from them (not recorded which). The CDR3 spells CASSDGPLQGTIEPQHF. CDR3 DNA: TGCGCCAGCAGCGACGGTCCCCTACAGGGAACCATCGAGCCCCAGCATTTT.